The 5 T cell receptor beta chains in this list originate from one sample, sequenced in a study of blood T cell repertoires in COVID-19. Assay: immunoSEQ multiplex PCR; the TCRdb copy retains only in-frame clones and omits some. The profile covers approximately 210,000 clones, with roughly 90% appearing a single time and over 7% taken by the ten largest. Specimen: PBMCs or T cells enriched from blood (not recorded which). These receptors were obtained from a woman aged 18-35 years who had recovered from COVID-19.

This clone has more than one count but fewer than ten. The CDR3 DNA follows: TGCAGCGTCAGCCGGGAGCTGAACACTGAAGCTTTCTTT. Translated: CSVSRELNTEAFF. The chain uses TRBV29-1 and TRBJ1-1, with D unclear. The CDR3 has 13 residues. The V end lost 6 bases, the J end lost 0 bases, and 11 bases lay between the germline ends. Germline V CDR1 and CDR2: SQVTM, ANQGSEA.

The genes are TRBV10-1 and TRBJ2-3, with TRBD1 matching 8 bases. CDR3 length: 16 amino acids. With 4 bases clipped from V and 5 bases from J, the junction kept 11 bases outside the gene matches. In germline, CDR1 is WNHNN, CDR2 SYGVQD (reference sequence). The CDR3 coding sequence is TGCGCCAGCAGTGGGCCGAGACAGGGGATGAAAGATACGCAGTATTTT. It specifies CASSGPRQGMKDTQYF.

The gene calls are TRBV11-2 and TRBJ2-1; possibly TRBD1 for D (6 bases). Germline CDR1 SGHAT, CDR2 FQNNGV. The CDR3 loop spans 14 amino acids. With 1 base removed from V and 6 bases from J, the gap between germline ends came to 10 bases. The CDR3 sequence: CASSLGQGSNEQFF. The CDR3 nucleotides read TGTGCCAGCAGCTTAGGGCAGGGGAGCAATGAGCAGTTCTTC.

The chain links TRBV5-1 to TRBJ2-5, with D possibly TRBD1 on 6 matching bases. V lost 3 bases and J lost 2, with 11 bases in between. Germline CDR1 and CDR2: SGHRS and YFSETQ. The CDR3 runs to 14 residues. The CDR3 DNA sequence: TGCGCCAGCAGCTCCGGACAGCCTCAAGAGACCCAGTACTTC. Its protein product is CASSSGQPQETQYF.

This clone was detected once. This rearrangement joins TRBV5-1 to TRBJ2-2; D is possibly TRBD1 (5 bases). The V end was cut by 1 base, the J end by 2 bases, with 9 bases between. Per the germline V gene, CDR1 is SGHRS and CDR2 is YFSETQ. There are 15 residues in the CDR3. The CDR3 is CASSLSGINTGELFF. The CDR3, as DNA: TGCGCCAGCAGCTTGTCAGGGATTAACACCGGGGAGCTGTTTTTT.